This passage covers 30 T cell receptor beta chains from one sample sequenced in a study of blood T cell repertoires in COVID-19. The method was immunoSEQ multiplex PCR; TCRdb's version includes in-frame clones alone and lacks a portion of them. The sample holds over 200,000 clones; 80% are singletons and the top ten take roughly 5%. Material: peripheral blood. These receptors all come from a human donor in a cohort sampled during active COVID-19.

The rearrangement joins TRBV18 to TRBJ2-6, with 9 bases fitting TRBD1. The germline CDR1 and CDR2 sequences are KGHSH and LQKENI. This CDR3 has 16 amino acids. Trimming took 4 bases from V and 4 from J; bases not matched to a gene: 5. CDR3 sequence: CASSQRTGDGANVLTF. Written as DNA, the CDR3 is TGTGCCAGCTCACAGAGGACAGGGGACGGGGCCAACGTCCTGACTTTC.

This clone was detected once. The rearrangement links TRBV27 to TRBJ1-1, with 7 bases lining up with TRBD1. With V trimmed by 6 bases and J by 0 bases, 4 bases remained unmatched. Germline-derived CDR1 and CDR2 are MNHEY and SMNVEV (reference sequence). CDR3 length: 14 amino acids. CDR3 coding DNA: TGTGCCAGCAGACGTGACAGGGTGAACACTGAAGCTTTCTTT. Amino acids: CASRRDRVNTEAFF.

The chain employs TRBV5-4 and TRBJ1-1; possibly TRBD1 for D (5 bases). The CDR3 runs to 15 residues. CDR1 is SGHNT, CDR2 YYREEE, per germline (reference sequence). Trimming removed 2 bases from V and 1 base from J, with 12 bases in between. The CDR3, as DNA: TGTGCCAGCAGCTTCCGTCGGACAACGAACACTGAAGCTTTCTTT. It specifies CASSFRRTTNTEAFF.

The CDR3 DNA sequence: TGTGCCAGCAGCGTAAGGGTTCAGGGGCCCCAGCATTTT. Translated: CASSVRVQGPQHF. The V call is TRBV9, the J call TRBJ1-5; a weak D match, TRBD1 (5 bases). The CDR3 runs to 13 residues. The germline CDR1 and CDR2 sequences are SGDLS and YYNGEE. Trimming took off 1 base at V and 9 bases at J, with 11 bases between the two ends.

V usage is TRBV9 and J usage is TRBJ2-2; D uncertain. Trimming left V 1 base short and J 0 bases short, with 4 bases between. Germline assignment: CDR1 SGDLS and CDR2 YYNGEE. The CDR3 has 14 residues. In DNA, the CDR3 is TGTGCCAGCAGCGTATTCTCGAACACCGGGGAGCTGTTTTTT. Amino acid sequence: CASSVFSNTGELFF.

Only a few counts were recorded for this clone. The gene calls are TRBV4-2 and TRBJ2-1, with 10 bases aligning to TRBD2. The V gene end was trimmed by 4 bases and the J gene end by 2 bases; junction bases not matched to a gene: 2. The CDR3 is 15 amino acids. Germline CDR1 LGHNA, CDR2 YNFKEQ. The CDR3 is CASSLLAGAYNEQFF. In DNA form, the CDR3 reads TGTGCCAGCAGCCTGCTAGCGGGAGCCTACAATGAGCAGTTCTTC.

The J gene is TRBJ2-1, the V gene TRBV6-6; TRBD2 aligns across 8 bases. With 0 bases clipped from V and 4 bases from J, the junction kept 5 bases outside the gene matches. CDR3 length: 16 residues. Germline CDR1 reads MNHNY; CDR2 reads SVGAGI (reference sequence). The CDR3 is CASSYSDSGIYNEQFF. In DNA form, the CDR3 reads TGTGCCAGCAGTTACTCGGATAGCGGGATTTACAATGAGCAGTTCTTC.

The count of this clone is one. The gene calls are TRBV9 and TRBJ2-7; 9 bases match TRBD2. The trim removed 4 bases at V and 2 bases at J, leaving 10 bases unmatched. The CDR3 spans 16 residues. Looked up from germline, CDR1 is SGDLS and CDR2 is YYNGEE. The CDR3 DNA reads as TGTGCCAGCAGCCCTTCGGAGCGGGAGGCCCCCTACGAGCAGTACTTC. It encodes CASSPSEREAPYEQYF.

In its sample, this clone was seen once. V is TRBV5-1 and J is TRBJ1-4; possible D gene TRBD1, 6 bases. The CDR3 sequence is 14 residues long. From germline, CDR1 is SGHRS and CDR2 YFSETQ. The germline V and J ends were trimmed by 2 bases and 3 bases, with 8 bases remaining between them. The CDR3 here is CASSLRGSNEKLFF. Written as DNA, the CDR3 is TGCGCCAGCAGCTTAAGGGGGTCTAATGAAAAACTGTTTTTT.

The V gene is TRBV9, the J gene TRBJ1-5; D call uncertain. This CDR3 contains 14 residues. V lost 0 bases, J lost 5 bases, and 9 bases lay in between. Looked up from germline, CDR1 is SGDLS and CDR2 is YYNGEE. This CDR3 reads CASSVEGDYQPQHF. The CDR3 coding sequence is TGTGCCAGCAGCGTAGAAGGAGATTATCAGCCCCAGCATTTT.

In this sample, this clone turned up a few times. The chain is built from TRBV7-2 and TRBJ1-2, with D uncertain. The CDR3 is 13 residues long. Deletions cut 5 bases from V and 7 bases from J, with 14 bases between. Germline V gives CDR1 SGHTA, CDR2 FQGNSA. CDR3 nucleotides: TGTGCCAGCAGCACCTTGAGAGGGAGTGGCTACACCTTC. Translation: CASSTLRGSGYTF.

This chain links TRBV9 with TRBJ2-7; D may be TRBD1 (5 bases). Trimming took 3 bases from V and 0 from J, leaving 19 bases between them. Germline CDR1 is SGDLS and CDR2 is YYNGEE. The CDR3 covers 17 residues. CDR3 DNA sequence: TGTGCCAGCAGCGGACCCTCGGCAGGGAAGAGCTCCTACGAGCAGTACTTC. This codes for CASSGPSAGKSSYEQYF.

The chain links TRBV6-2 or TRBV6-3 to TRBJ2-7, with 8 bases lining up with TRBD2. The CDR3 contains 15 residues. Unmatched junction bases numbered 9, after V lost 6 bases and J lost 2 bases. The V gene's germline CDR1 is MNHEY and CDR2 SVGEGT. DNA for the CDR3: TGTGCCAGCAGCAGAACCGCGGGACTAGCCTACGAGCAGTACTTC. The encoded protein is CASSRTAGLAYEQYF.

This chain joins TRBV6-5 and TRBJ2-7, with D tentatively TRBD2 (5 bases). The V gene lost 0 bases and the J gene lost 0 bases, with 12 bases spanning the gap. CDR3 size: 16 residues. The germline V gene has CDR1 MNHEY and CDR2 SVGAGI. The CDR3: CASSYSSSTNSYEQYF. The CDR3 DNA is TGTGCCAGCAGTTACTCGTCCTCGACTAACTCCTACGAGCAGTACTTC.

V is TRBV11-2 and J is TRBJ2-3, with D tentatively TRBD2 (6 bases). V lost 3 bases, J lost 6 bases, and 19 bases lay in between. This CDR3 comprises 16 residues. Germline assignment: CDR1 SGHAT and CDR2 FQNNGV. The CDR3 loop is CASSFSTRGGVDTQYF. The CDR3 nucleotides read TGTGCCAGCAGCTTTTCGACTAGGGGAGGTGTGGATACGCAGTATTTT.

V and J are TRBV3-1 (or the pseudogene TRBV3-2) and TRBJ2-7; 10 nucleotides align to TRBD2. The CDR3 has 15 residues. The V gene end was trimmed by 5 bases and the J gene end by 6 bases; junction bases not matched to a gene: 10. Looked up from germline, CDR1 is LGHDT and CDR2 is YNNKEL (reference sequence). The CDR3 DNA follows: TGTGCCAGCAGCGCAAGGGTAGCGGGAGGCTTCGAGCAGTACTTC. Residues: CASSARVAGGFEQYF.

This chain links TRBV23-1 with TRBJ2-7; 12 bases match TRBD1. TRBV23-1 is classed as an ORF, of uncertain function. V was clipped by 3 bases and J by 5 bases; unmatched bases: 5. The CDR3 has 15 residues. CDR3 protein: CASSQSGTGGHEQYF. CDR3 DNA sequence: TGCGCCAGCAGTCAGTCCGGGACAGGGGGCCACGAGCAGTACTTC.

This clone was seen more than once but under ten times. J is TRBJ1-2 and V is TRBV19; tentatively, D is TRBD1 (5 bases). CDR1 LNHDA and CDR2 SQIVND come from the germline V gene (reference sequence). V lost 5 bases and J 8 bases, leaving 9 bases between the germline ends. This CDR3 has 11 amino acids. In DNA form, the CDR3 reads TGTGCCAGTAGTCGTACAGGAGGCTACACCTTC. Residues: CASSRTGGYTF.

This clone was seen at least ten times. J is TRBJ2-7 and V is TRBV19, with TRBD2 matching over 7 bases. V trimming: 6 bases; J trimming: 7 bases; junction bases outside the gene matches: 12. This CDR3 has 14 amino acids. Germline V gene sequence: CDR1 LNHDA, CDR2 SQIVND (reference sequence). The CDR3 nucleotides read TGTGCCAGTAGCTCTAGCGGTCCCTGGGATGAGCAGTACTTC. Translation gives CASSSSGPWDEQYF.

V gene TRBV7-6 combines with J gene TRBJ2-5; 9 positions match TRBD2. Per the germline V gene, CDR1 is SGHVS and CDR2 is FNYEAQ. The CDR3 covers 16 residues. V shed 5 bases, J shed 6 bases, and the junction held 13 bases outside the gene matches. The CDR3 nucleotides are TGTGCCAGCAGCCCCTTGCTAGCGGGAATTTCCAAGACCCAGTACTTC. As protein: CASSPLLAGISKTQYF.

The J gene is TRBJ2-3, the V gene TRBV27; 13 nucleotides line up with TRBD2. Germline CDR1 and CDR2: MNHEY and SMNVEV (reference sequence). The CDR3 sequence is 17 residues long. The V and J ends lost 4 bases and 0 bases, in that order; junction bases with no gene match: 4. CDR3 amino acids: CASSSGTSGTSTDTQYF. In nucleotides, the CDR3 is TGTGCCAGCAGTTCCGGGACTAGCGGGACTAGCACAGATACGCAGTATTTT.

CDR3 DNA: TGTGCCAGCAGCTTAAATAGCGGGAGGGCTTACAATGAGCAGTTCTTC. Translation: CASSLNSGRAYNEQFF. V gene TRBV7-9 combines with J gene TRBJ2-1, with 11 positions matching TRBD2. The CDR3 has 16 amino acids. V shed 2 bases and J 4 bases; nucleotides not matched to a gene: 4. CDR1 is SEHNR, CDR2 FQNEAQ, per germline (reference sequence).

The rearrangement joins TRBV4-3 to TRBJ2-7, with TRBD1 matching over 8 bases. Looked up from germline, CDR1 is LGHNA and CDR2 is YSLEER. With V trimmed by 4 bases and J by 1 base, 6 bases remained unmatched. The CDR3 extends over 15 amino acids. The CDR3 DNA sequence: TGCGCCAGCAGCCCCGGGACAGGCAGATCCTACGAGCAGTACTTC. Translation gives CASSPGTGRSYEQYF.

The rearrangement links TRBV24-1 to TRBJ2-7; 11 bases align to TRBD2. The CDR3 has 15 amino acids. The ends lost 7 bases at V and 7 bases at J; junction bases unmatched: 11. The V gene's germline CDR1 is KGHDR and CDR2 SFDVKD. CDR3 protein: CATRTETSGMGEQYF. CDR3 coding DNA: TGTGCCACCAGGACGGAGACTAGCGGGATGGGGGAGCAGTACTTC.

This rearrangement joins TRBV5-1 to TRBJ2-7, with 13 bases matching TRBD2. The J segment lost 5 bases and the V segment lost 7 bases, leaving 12 bases of the junction unmatched. The CDR3 loop spans 16 amino acids. The germline V gene has CDR1 SGHRS and CDR2 YFSETQ. The CDR3 DNA follows: TGCGCCAGCTCCGGACTAGCGGGAGTAAGAGACCACGAGCAGTACTTC. It is translated as CASSGLAGVRDHEQYF.

The chain is built from TRBV9 and TRBJ2-7; 10 positions match TRBD2. The V and J ends lost 0 bases and 6 bases, in that order; junction bases with no gene match: 0. The CDR3 runs to 13 residues. Per germline, CDR1 SGDLS and CDR2 YYNGEE. The CDR3, as DNA: TGTGCCAGCAGCGTAGGGACTAGCGGCGAGCAGTACTTC. Translation: CASSVGTSGEQYF.

The chain joins TRBV6-5 to TRBJ2-1, with TRBD2 identical over 9 bases. Germline lookup yields CDR1 MNHEY and CDR2 SVGAGI. The junction had 1 base not matched to a gene; V was cut back by 4 bases and J by 3 bases. This CDR3 region has 14 residues. CDR3: CASSWREGYNEQFF. Written as DNA, the CDR3 is TGTGCCAGCAGTTGGCGGGAGGGCTACAATGAGCAGTTCTTC.

The sample holds one count of this clone. The chain is built from TRBV7-2 and TRBJ2-2, with D maybe TRBD1 (6 bases). The ends were cut back, 3 bases at V and 5 bases at J, with 13 bases in the middle. The CDR3 extends over 15 amino acids. Germline V lookup: CDR1 SGHTA, CDR2 FQGNSA. CDR3 protein: CASSFGRGTTGELFF. The DNA for the CDR3 is TGTGCCAGCAGCTTCGGCAGGGGAACAACCGGGGAGCTGTTTTTT.

The rearrangement links TRBV27 to TRBJ2-7; possibly TRBD2 for D (6 bases). V was shortened by 1 base and J by 5 bases, with 9 bases between the two germline ends. In germline, CDR1 is MNHEY, CDR2 SMNVEV (reference sequence). The CDR3 is 13 amino acids. The CDR3 sequence is CASSLWGDDEQYF. In DNA, the CDR3 is TGTGCCAGCAGTTTATGGGGGGACGACGAGCAGTACTTC.

The V call is TRBV30, the J call TRBJ2-7; D might be TRBD1 (8 bases). V was pared by 3 bases and J by 2 bases, with 17 bases between. This CDR3 is 15 amino acids long. Germline lookup yields CDR1 GTSNPN and CDR2 SVGIG (reference sequence). CDR3 region: CAWSEYRGGPYEQYF. The CDR3 DNA reads as TGTGCCTGGAGCGAATACAGGGGGGGTCCCTACGAGCAGTACTTC.